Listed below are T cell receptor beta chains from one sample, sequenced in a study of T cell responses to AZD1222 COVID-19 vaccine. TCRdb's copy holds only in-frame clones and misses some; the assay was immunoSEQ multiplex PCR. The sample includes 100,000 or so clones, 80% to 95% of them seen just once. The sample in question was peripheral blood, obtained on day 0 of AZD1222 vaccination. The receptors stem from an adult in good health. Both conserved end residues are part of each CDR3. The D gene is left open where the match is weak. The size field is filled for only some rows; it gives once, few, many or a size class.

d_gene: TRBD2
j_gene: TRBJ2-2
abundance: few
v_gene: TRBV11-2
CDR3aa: CASSLAGGAWELFF
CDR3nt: TGTGCCAGCAGCTTAGCGGGGGGGGCCTGGGAGCTGTTTTTT

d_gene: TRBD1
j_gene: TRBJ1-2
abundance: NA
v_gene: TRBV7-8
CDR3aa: CASSQTGGWDGYTF
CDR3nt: TGTGCCAGCAGCCAGACAGGGGGTTGGGATGGCTACACCTTC

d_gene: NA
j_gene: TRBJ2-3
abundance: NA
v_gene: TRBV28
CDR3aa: CASSLPRQSADTQYF
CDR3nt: TGTGCCAGCAGTTTACCTCGACAGTCGGCAGATACGCAGTATTTT

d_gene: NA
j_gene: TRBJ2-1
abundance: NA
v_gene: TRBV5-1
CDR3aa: CASSRLGWNEQFF
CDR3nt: TGCGCCAGCAGCAGACTAGGTTGGAATGAGCAGTTCTTC

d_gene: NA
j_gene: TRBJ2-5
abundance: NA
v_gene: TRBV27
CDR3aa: CASSLYGGARETQYF
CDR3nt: TGTGCCAGCAGTTTATATGGGGGCGCGAGGGAGACCCAGTACTTC

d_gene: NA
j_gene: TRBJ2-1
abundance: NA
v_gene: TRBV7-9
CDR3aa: CASSLVLGSPIEQFF
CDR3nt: TGTGCCAGCAGCTTAGTCTTAGGGAGTCCGATCGAGCAGTTCTTC

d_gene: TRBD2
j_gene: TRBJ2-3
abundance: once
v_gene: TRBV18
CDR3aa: CASSPGTSISDTQYF
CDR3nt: TGTGCCAGCTCACCCGGGACTAGCATATCGGATACGCAGTATTTT

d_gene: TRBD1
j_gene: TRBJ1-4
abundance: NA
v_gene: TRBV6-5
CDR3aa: CASSSGQGAPNEKLFF
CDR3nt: TGTGCCAGCAGTTCCGGACAGGGGGCCCCCAATGAAAAACTGTTTTTT

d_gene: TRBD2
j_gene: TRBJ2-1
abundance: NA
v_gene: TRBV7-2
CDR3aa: CASSLSGTSGGEQFF
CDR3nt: TGTGCCAGCAGCTTATCAGGGACTAGCGGGGGTGAGCAGTTCTTC

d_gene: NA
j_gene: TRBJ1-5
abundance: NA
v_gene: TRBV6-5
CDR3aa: CASTRAEGGDQPQHF
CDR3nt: TGTGCCAGCACCAGGGCAGAGGGCGGGGATCAGCCCCAGCATTTT

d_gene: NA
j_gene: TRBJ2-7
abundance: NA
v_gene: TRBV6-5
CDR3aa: CASSRDETYEQYF
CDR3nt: TGTGCCAGCAGTCGGGACGAAACCTACGAGCAGTACTTC

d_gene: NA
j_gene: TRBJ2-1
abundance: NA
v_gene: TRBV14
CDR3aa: CASSQALNNEQFF
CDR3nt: TGTGCCAGCAGCCAAGCTCTGAACAATGAGCAGTTCTTC

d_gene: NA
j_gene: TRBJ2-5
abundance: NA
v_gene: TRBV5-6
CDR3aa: CASSLGPPGQETQYF
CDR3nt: TGTGCCAGCAGCTTGGGCCCCCCGGGTCAAGAGACCCAGTACTTC

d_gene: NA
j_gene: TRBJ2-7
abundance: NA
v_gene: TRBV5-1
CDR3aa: CASSRAYEQYF
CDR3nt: TGCGCCAGCAGCCGAGCCTACGAGCAGTACTTC

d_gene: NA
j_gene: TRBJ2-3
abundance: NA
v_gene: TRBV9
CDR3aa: CASSLGELYGTDTQYF
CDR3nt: TGTGCCAGCAGCCTCGGGGAACTTTACGGCACAGATACGCAGTATTTT

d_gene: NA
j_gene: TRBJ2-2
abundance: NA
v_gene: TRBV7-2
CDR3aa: CASSLGRGGLNTGELFF
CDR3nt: TGTGCCAGCAGCTTAGGTCGTGGAGGGCTGAACACCGGGGAGCTGTTTTTT

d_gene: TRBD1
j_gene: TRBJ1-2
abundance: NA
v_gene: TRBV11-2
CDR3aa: CASSPGQGAYGYTF
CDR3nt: TGTGCCAGCAGCCCGGGACAGGGGGCATATGGCTACACCTTC

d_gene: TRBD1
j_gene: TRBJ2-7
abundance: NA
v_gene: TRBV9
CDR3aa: CASSVLGQGAVEQYF
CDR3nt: TGTGCCAGCAGCGTACTGGGACAGGGGGCGGTTGAGCAGTACTTC